This TCR beta chain comes out of a study of regulatory T cells in long-lasting Graves disease. Study findings and constraints: Segments TRBV28, TRBJ1-2 and TRBJ2-5 showed preferential usage in persistent disease. The work looked only at peripheral blood and did not look at thyroid tissue. Few sampled subjects may have lowered accuracy. Relative to new patients (approximately 1,000), persistent patients exhibited greater sharing of public clonotypes (about 3,000).

Libraries of TCR beta came from iRepertoire HTBI primers plus Arm-PCR of CDR3 regions. A single record per CDR3 protein comes from TCRdb applying MiXCR to the multiplex PCR reads. The sample records hundreds of thousands of distinct CDR3 sequences, less than 25% being singletons. Germline CDR1 and CDR2: MNHNS and SASEGT. This CDR3 has 14 residues. V lost 5 bases to trimming and J lost 2 bases, with 13 bases between them. This clonotype was detected many times. Its specificity is unknown. Time point specified: persistent/refractory GD, antithyroid drugs over 5 years with positive TRAb. Generation of the TCR library employed RNA extracted from PBMCs.

The chain employs TRBV6-1 and TRBJ2-7; D not certain. Specimen: peripheral blood mononuclear cells (PBMCs), collected when the disease was refractory, from a patient treated with antithyroid drugs. The sequence was collected from a female donor with Graves disease. The CDR3: CASSPTRIPYEQYF. CDR3 nucleotides: TGTGCCAGCAGTCCGACTCGGATCCCCTACGAGCAGTACTTC.